This T cell receptor (beta chain) was recorded in a study of blood T cells in healthy people across ages. This clonotype was detected ten times or more. Peripheral blood from each donor was collected in a volume of 8.5 to 10 milliliters. With 3 bases clipped from V and 5 bases from J, the junction kept 5 bases outside the gene matches. The CDR3 is 15 amino acids. CDR1 and CDR2 (germline): KGHDR, SFDVKD. Together with a sample-barcoded 5' primer, a J-beta primer mix was included in a second PCR lasting about 7 to 12 cycles. Paired-end reads containing CDR3 totaled no fewer than 3 million for each sample. TCRdb passed the 5' RACE reads through MiXCR, listing each CDR3 protein once. The sample shows 650,000 to 700,000 distinct CDR3 sequences, approximately 30% of them seen only once.

Material for sequencing was blood. The TCR comes from a woman of 80 years or more in good health. The chain recombines TRBV24-1 with TRBJ2-3, with TRBD2 matching over 9 bases. Written as DNA, the CDR3 is TGTGCCACCAGTGATCGGCGGGGGGGTGAAGATACGCAGTATTTT. Translating it yields CATSDRRGGEDTQYF.